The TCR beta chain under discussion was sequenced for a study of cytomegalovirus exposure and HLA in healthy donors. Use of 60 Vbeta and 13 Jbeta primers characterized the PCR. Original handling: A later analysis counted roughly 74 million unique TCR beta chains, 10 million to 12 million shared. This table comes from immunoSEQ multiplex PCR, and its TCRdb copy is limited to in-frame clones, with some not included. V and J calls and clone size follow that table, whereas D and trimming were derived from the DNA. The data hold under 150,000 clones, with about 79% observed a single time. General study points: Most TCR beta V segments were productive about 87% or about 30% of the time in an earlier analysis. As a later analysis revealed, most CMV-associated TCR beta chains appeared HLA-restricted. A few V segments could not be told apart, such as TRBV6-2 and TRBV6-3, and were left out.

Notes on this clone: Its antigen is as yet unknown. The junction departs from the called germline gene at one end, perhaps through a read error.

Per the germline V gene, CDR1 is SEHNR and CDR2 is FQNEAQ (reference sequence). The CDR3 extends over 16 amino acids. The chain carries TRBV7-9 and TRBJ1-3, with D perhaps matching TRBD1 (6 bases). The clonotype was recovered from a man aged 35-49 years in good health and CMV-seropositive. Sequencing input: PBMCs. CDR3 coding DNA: TGTTCCAGCAGACCAACAGGGTTCTTCTCTGGAAACACCATATATTTT. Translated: CSSRPTGFFSGNTIYF.